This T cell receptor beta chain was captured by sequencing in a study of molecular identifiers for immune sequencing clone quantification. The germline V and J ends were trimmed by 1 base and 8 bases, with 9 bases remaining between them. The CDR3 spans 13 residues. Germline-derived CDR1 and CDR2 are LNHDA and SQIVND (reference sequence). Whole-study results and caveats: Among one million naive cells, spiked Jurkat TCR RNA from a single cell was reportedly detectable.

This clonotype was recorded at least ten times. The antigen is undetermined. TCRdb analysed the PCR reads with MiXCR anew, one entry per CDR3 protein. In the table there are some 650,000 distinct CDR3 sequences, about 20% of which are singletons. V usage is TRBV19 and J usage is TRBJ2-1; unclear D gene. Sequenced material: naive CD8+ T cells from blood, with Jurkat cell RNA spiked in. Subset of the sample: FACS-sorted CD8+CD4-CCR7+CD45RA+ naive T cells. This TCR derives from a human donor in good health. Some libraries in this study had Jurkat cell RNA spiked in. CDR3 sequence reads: CASSIGARDEQFF. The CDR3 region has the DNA TGTGCCAGTAGTATAGGGGCCCGTGATGAGCAGTTCTTC.